A few counts support the clone carrying this TCR beta chain. Its target is unknown. Researchers used 5'RACE with constant-segment primers to make TCR alpha and TCR beta cDNA libraries that carry sample barcodes and UMIs. TCRdb redid the calling of the 5' RACE reads with MiXCR, one entry per CDR3 protein. The table includes 200,000 to 250,000 distinct CDR3 sequences, approximately 16% detected once. The data belong to a study of T-cell memory formation after mild COVID-19. Across the whole study: The TCR clusters were mostly specific to one donor.

The V and J ends lost 3 bases and 8 bases respectively, with 15 bases between them. The CDR3 spans 15 residues. Germline lookup yields CDR1 SGDLS and CDR2 YYNGEE. Findings of the study overall: CD4+ contracting clones were mainly CM and EM; CD8+ ones, EMRA. Within pre-infection memory, some responding clones were found, suggesting cross-reactive memory joined.

The chain couples TRBV9 to TRBJ1-6; D uncertain. The TCR sequence derives from a man aged 18 to 29 who had mild COVID-19 (a few samples of this study predate the infection). Cell type and time point are not known. The sequenced sample was PBMCs or a T cell subset sorted from them (not recorded which). The CDR3 sequence is CASSGGAFLDSPLHF. The CDR3 region has the DNA TGTGCCAGCAGCGGGGGTGCGTTCCTGGATTCACCCCTCCACTTT.